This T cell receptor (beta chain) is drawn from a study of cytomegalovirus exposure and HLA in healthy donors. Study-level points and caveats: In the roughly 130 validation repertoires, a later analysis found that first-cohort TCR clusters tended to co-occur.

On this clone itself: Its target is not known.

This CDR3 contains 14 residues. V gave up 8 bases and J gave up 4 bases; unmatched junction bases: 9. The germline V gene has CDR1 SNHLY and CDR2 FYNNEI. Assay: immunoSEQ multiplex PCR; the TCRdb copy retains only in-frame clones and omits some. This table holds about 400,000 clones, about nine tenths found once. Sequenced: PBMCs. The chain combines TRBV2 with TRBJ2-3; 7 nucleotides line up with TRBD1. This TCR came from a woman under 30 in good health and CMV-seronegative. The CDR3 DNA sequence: TGTGCCAGCTACAGGGGTTTGTTAGCAGATACGCAGTATTTT. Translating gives CASYRGLLADTQYF.